This T cell receptor (beta chain) was observed in a study of T cell responses to AZD1222 COVID-19 vaccine (dated by TCRdb to 2020 to 2023). In the study overall: AZD1222 recipients given second doses at about 4 weeks or at about 12 weeks were pooled, since spike-specific TCR depth and breadth were not found to differ between the two schedules. TCR sequencing covered over 230 trial participants: 200 to 220 given two doses of AZD1222 and some 25 given two doses of MenACWY control vaccine. Trial participants were enrolled by age into 18-55, 56-69 and 70-plus year subgroups, with 148, 28 and 57 TCR-sequenced participants respectively. Overall study outcomes, separate from this receptor: Conclusions about previously exposed vaccinees were limited because only six AZD1222 recipients were SARS-CoV-2 seropositive at baseline. The 56-69-year group was small, and its depth increase did not reach significance, likely because of low power. Because no day 14 peak-response samples were available, the repertoires could be characterized only after the peak T cell response. Vaccine-associated CD4 TCRs spanned the whole spike protein, with dominant responses in regions 160-218 and 743-854. Epitopes outside the regions mutated in the B.1.351 and B.1.1.7 variants were reportedly recognized by nearly half of the unique spike-specific TCRs. After two AZD1222 doses, spike-specific TCR breadth and depth were significantly higher than at day 0 and than in MenACWY recipients. Most participants were white British and females outnumbered males, and the authors suggested that clonal diversity may have been underestimated.

The sample's time point label, decoded: baseline before first vaccination. Samples from vaccinated people were obtained from the UK trials COV001 and COV002, which included a single-blind randomized controlled phase 2/3 trial of AZD1222 (ChAdOx1 nCoV-19) in healthy adults. Trial participant PBMC samples were collected at day 0 and day 28 after the second dose for TCRbeta chain sequencing. V trim: 5 bases; J trim: 7 bases; unmatched bases: 9. According to the germline V gene (reference sequence), CDR1 reads SEHNR and CDR2 reads FQNEAQ. The CDR3 numbers 14 residues from cysteine through phenylalanine. The read is trimmed to its CDR3 DNA, 42 bases read in frame from base 1. The CDR3 regions of human TCRbeta chains were subjected to immunosequencing. On the authors' methods: TCRs in the repertoires were compared against a reference library of SARS-CoV-2-specific TCRs that had been generated with the MIRA antigen-specificity platform. Breadth was defined as the fraction of unique TCRs that were SARS-CoV-2-associated, and depth was defined as the fraction of total T cells that were SARS-CoV-2-associated. Each spike-specific TCR was assigned to its reactive spike region and to a CD4 or CD8 class using the MIRA data. Log10-transformed breadth and depth values were compared by one-way ANOVA with Sidak's multiple comparisons tests. As stored in TCRdb, this immuneACCESS dataset retains in-frame rearrangements with V and J assigned. A fraction of the clones does not appear; measured against another copy, unresolved V genes explain less than half of the discrepancy, and the remainder lacks a known reason. V and J calls and clone size follow that table, whereas D and trimming were derived from the DNA. The sample table contains some 160,000 clones; only one count was recorded for around nine tenths of them. The ten largest clones represent more than 1.5% of the sample.

A note on this clone: The specificity of this receptor is unknown. No base-level quality is on record; no much larger clone is a single base apart.

This sequence was found in an adult in good health. This specimen consisted of peripheral blood, obtained on day 0 of AZD1222 vaccination. The V and J genes are TRBV7-9 and TRBJ2-5, with 8 bases in between that match TRBD2. The nucleotide sequence reads as follows: TGTGCCAGCAGCATTACTAGCGGTGCAGGGACCCAGTACTTC. This translates into CASSITSGAGTQYF.